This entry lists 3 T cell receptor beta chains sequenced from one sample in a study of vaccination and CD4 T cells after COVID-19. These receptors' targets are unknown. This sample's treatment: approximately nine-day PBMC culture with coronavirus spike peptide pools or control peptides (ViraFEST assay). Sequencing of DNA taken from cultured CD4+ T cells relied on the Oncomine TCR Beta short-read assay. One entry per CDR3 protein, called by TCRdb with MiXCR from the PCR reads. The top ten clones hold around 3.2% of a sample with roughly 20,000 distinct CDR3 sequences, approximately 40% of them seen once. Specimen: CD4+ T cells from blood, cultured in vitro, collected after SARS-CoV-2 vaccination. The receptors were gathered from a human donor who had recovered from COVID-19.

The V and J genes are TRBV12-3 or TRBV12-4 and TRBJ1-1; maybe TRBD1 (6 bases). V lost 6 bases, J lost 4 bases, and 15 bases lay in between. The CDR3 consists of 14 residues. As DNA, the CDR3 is TGTGCCAGCAGCCCAGTGGGGGGGCTCACTGAAGCTTTCTTT. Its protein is CASSPVGGLTEAFF.

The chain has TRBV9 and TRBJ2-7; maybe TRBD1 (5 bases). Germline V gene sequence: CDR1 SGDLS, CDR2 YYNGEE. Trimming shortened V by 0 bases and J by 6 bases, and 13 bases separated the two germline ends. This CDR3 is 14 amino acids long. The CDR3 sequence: CASSVAGQGGEQYF. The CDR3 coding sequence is TGTGCCAGCAGCGTAGCTGGTCAGGGTGGCGAGCAGTACTTC.

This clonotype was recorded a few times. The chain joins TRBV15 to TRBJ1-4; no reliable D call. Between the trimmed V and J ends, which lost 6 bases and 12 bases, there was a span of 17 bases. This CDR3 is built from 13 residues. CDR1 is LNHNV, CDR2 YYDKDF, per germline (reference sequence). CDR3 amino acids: CATRPPLREELFF. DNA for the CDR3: TGTGCCACCAGGCCACCACTCCGAGAGGAACTGTTTTTT.